Included here is one T cell receptor beta chain sequence, with context. This sample stems from a study of blood T cell repertoires in COVID-19. J gave up 10 bases and V 5 bases, and 3 bases lay outside the gene matches. Germline assignment: CDR1 MNHEY and CDR2 SVGAGI. CDR3 length equals 13 residues. Original processing notes: Estimation of nucleated cell counts relied on the amplification of reference gene primers. TCRdb's copy holds only in-frame clones and misses some; the assay was immunoSEQ multiplex PCR. V, J and clone size derive from that table, while D and trimming were established from the DNA sequence. This table holds 55,000 to 80,000 clones, 70% to 90% found once.

The sequencing sample was made of peripheral blood. V gene TRBV6-5 combines with J gene TRBJ1-6, with TRBD1 identical over 9 bases. The clonotype comes from a woman aged 60 to 75 with acute or convalescent COVID-19. The CDR3 sequence is CASSRQGDSPLHF. CDR3 sequence (DNA): TGTGCCAGCAGTCGACAGGGGGACTCACCCCTCCACTTT.